One and the same sample provided the 17 T cell receptor beta chains below, sequenced in a study of regulatory T cells in long-lasting Graves disease. Sample time point: persistent/refractory GD, antithyroid drugs over 5 years with positive TRAb. PBMCs provided the RNA from which the TCR library was made. In building TCR beta libraries, iRepertoire HTBI primers were used together with Arm-PCR of CDR3 regions. TCRdb reanalysed the multiplex PCR reads using MiXCR and keeps one entry per CDR3 protein. Among a few hundred thousand distinct CDR3 sequences, about a quarter were seen once, and the ten largest hold 26%. Specimen: peripheral blood mononuclear cells (PBMCs), collected when the disease was refractory, from a patient treated with antithyroid drugs. The receptors here all came from a female donor with Graves disease.

The V and J genes are TRBV20-1 and TRBJ2-5; 13 nucleotides match TRBD2. The CDR3 totals 16 residues. Germline CDR1 and CDR2: DFQATT and SNEGSKA (reference sequence). V was clipped by 3 bases and J by 7 bases; unmatched bases: 11. CDR3 residues: CSASNRRTSGSLTQYF. CDR3 nucleotide sequence: TGCAGTGCTAGCAATAGGCGGACTAGCGGGAGCTTGACCCAGTACTTC.

This clonotype was found a few times. The chain combines TRBV20-1 with TRBJ1-5; 12 bases align to TRBD1. Trimming at V came to 6 bases and at J to 7 bases, leaving 16 bases not matched to a gene. The CDR3 consists of 17 residues. Germline values: CDR1 DFQATT, CDR2 SNEGSKA (reference sequence). CDR3 protein: CSAKPAKGQGASQPQHF. The DNA for the CDR3 is TGCAGTGCAAAACCAGCAAAGGGACAGGGGGCCAGCCAGCCCCAGCATTTT.

This clonotype was seen a handful of times. The chain links TRBV3-1 to TRBJ1-5; perhaps TRBD1 as D (6 bases). The germline gives CDR1 LGHDT, CDR2 YNNKEL (reference sequence). The CDR3 runs to 14 residues. V lost 4 bases to trimming and J lost 7 bases, with 14 bases between them. Written as DNA, the CDR3 is TGTGCCAGCAGCCTTGGGGGCGCAAGGCAGCCCCAGCATTTT. It translates to CASSLGGARQPQHF.

The CDR3 region is CASSYSTSENQPQHF. CDR3 bases: TGTGCCAGCAGTTACTCGACCTCGGAAAATCAGCCCCAGCATTTT. This chain links TRBV6-6 with TRBJ1-5, with D unclear. Germline V CDR1 and CDR2: MNHNY, SVGAGI (reference sequence). CDR3 length: 15 residues. Trimming cost V 0 bases and J 4 bases, with 10 bases left between them.

The J gene is TRBJ2-7, the V gene TRBV7-2; D gene ambiguous. The V end was cut by 1 base, the J end by 3 bases, with 10 bases between. Germline V gives CDR1 SGHTA, CDR2 FQGNSA. The CDR3 has 14 amino acids. The CDR3 protein is CASSLGSPHYEQYF. Here the CDR3 DNA reads TGTGCCAGCAGCTTAGGTTCACCTCACTACGAGCAGTACTTC.

This clonotype was seen more than once but under ten times. The rearrangement uses TRBV30 and TRBJ2-7; weak D call: TRBD1 (5 bases). Looked up from germline, CDR1 is GTSNPN and CDR2 is SVGIG (reference sequence). V lost 2 bases, J lost 5 bases, and 10 bases lay in between. CDR3 length: 12 residues. Here the CDR3 reads CAWSRQGNEQYF. In DNA, the CDR3 is TGTGCCTGGAGTAGGCAGGGAAACGAGCAGTACTTC.

CDR3 region: CASSQGAGVWNEQYF. The CDR3 DNA reads as TGTGCCAGCAGCCAGGGCGCGGGAGTTTGGAACGAGCAGTACTTC. The genes are TRBV11-2 and TRBJ2-7, with 7 positions matching TRBD2. Germline CDR1 reads SGHAT; CDR2 reads FQNNGV. The CDR3 totals 15 residues. The J segment lost 5 bases and the V segment lost 5 bases, leaving 12 bases of the junction unmatched.

A few counts support this clonotype. The CDR3 spells CSVAPGLADYEQYF. The CDR3 DNA sequence: TGCAGCGTTGCCCCAGGACTAGCGGACTACGAGCAGTACTTC. This chain connects TRBV29-1 to TRBJ2-7, with 10 bases that match TRBD2. Germline trimming cut 4 bases from V and 3 bases from J; bases unmatched to any gene: 6. Germline CDR1 is SQVTM and CDR2 is ANQGSEA. This CDR3 comprises 14 residues.

This clonotype was recorded at least ten times. J is TRBJ1-4 and V is TRBV2; 10 bases are a match to TRBD1. From germline, CDR1 is SNHLY and CDR2 FYNNEI. V shed 8 bases and J 8 bases; nucleotides not matched to a gene: 8. CDR3 length: 14 amino acids. The DNA of the CDR3 is TGTGCCAGCTCCCTTGGGACAGGGGACGAAAAACTGTTTTTT. Translated, it gives CASSLGTGDEKLFF.

This clonotype was recorded many times. The chain joins TRBV12-3 or TRBV12-4 to TRBJ2-7, with 9 bases aligning to TRBD1. This CDR3 region has 15 residues. With V trimmed by 4 bases and J by 1 base, 5 bases remained unmatched. The CDR3 spells CASSSPGQGSYEQYF. The CDR3 DNA reads as TGTGCCAGCAGTTCCCCGGGACAGGGTTCCTACGAGCAGTACTTC.

The V gene is TRBV28, the J gene TRBJ1-5; no clear D gene. The CDR3 contains 13 residues. Trimming removed 2 bases at V and 10 bases at J, with 12 bases between. Germline V gene sequence: CDR1 MDHEN, CDR2 SYDVKM. The DNA of the CDR3 is TGTGCCAGCAGTTTACAGCTGAACCCTCCCCAGCATTTT. The encoded protein is CASSLQLNPPQHF.

The chain joins TRBV28 to TRBJ2-5; TRBD1 might be the D (6 bases). V dropped 5 bases and J dropped 10 bases, with 11 bases sitting between them. CDR3 length: 11 amino acids. Germline V lookup: CDR1 MDHEN, CDR2 SYDVKM. The CDR3 sequence is CASSKTGNQYF. The CDR3 nucleotides read TGTGCCAGCAGTAAAACAGGGAACCAGTACTTC.

With respect to this clonotype: One end of the junction varies from germline; a read error may be responsible. V gene TRBV28 combines with J gene TRBJ2-7; 8 bases are a match to TRBD2. This CDR3 is 15 amino acids long. The germline V gene has CDR1 MDHEN and CDR2 SYDVKM. The CDR3 bases are TGTGCCAGCAGTTTAATAGCGGGGAGTCCCTACGAGCAGGACTTC. Residues: CASSLIAGSPYEQDF.

J is TRBJ2-7 and V is TRBV15, with 8 nucleotides matching TRBD2. From germline, CDR1 is LNHNV and CDR2 YYDKDF (reference sequence). The CDR3 has 17 residues. V lost 0 bases, J lost 2 bases, and 9 bases stayed unmatched. CDR3 DNA sequence: TGTGCCACCAGCAGAGAACGCGGGGTAGCGGGAACCTACGAGCAGTACTTC. This gives the protein CATSRERGVAGTYEQYF.

This clonotype showed up many times. The V call is TRBV28, the J call TRBJ1-1; no definite D call. There are 13 residues in the CDR3. CDR1 MDHEN and CDR2 SYDVKM come from the germline V gene. The V end lost 6 bases, the J end lost 1 base, and 9 bases lay between the germline ends. The CDR3 spells CASSSWENTEAFF. The CDR3 DNA is TGTGCCAGCAGCTCTTGGGAGAACACTGAAGCTTTCTTT.

The rearrangement links TRBV29-1 to TRBJ1-1, with TRBD1 matching 7 bases. Trimming at V came to 7 bases and at J to 4 bases, leaving 9 bases not matched to a gene. CDR3 length equals 13 residues. The germline V gene has CDR1 SQVTM and CDR2 ANQGSEA. The CDR3 DNA is TGCAGCGCTCGACAGGGAATCGCCACTGAAGCTTTCTTT. Translating it yields CSARQGIATEAFF.

Ten or more counts support this clonotype. The chain has TRBV28 and TRBJ2-7; 8 bases are a match to TRBD2. Losses at the gene ends were 5 bases for V and 5 bases for J; bases not matched to a gene: 8. The CDR3 is 14 residues long. CDR1 is MDHEN, CDR2 SYDVKM, per germline. DNA for the CDR3: TGTGCCAGCAGTCCCCCGGGACTAGTCAACGAGCAGTACTTC. As protein: CASSPPGLVNEQYF.